What follows are 32 T cell receptor beta chains derived from one specimen sequenced in a study of blood T cell repertoires in COVID-19. Assay: immunoSEQ multiplex PCR; the TCRdb copy retains only in-frame clones and omits some. This table holds about 320,000 clones, around nine tenths found once. Input material: PBMCs or T cells enriched from blood (not recorded which). These receptors all stem from a man aged 60-69 years who had recovered from COVID-19.

The J gene is TRBJ1-6, the V gene TRBV11-2; 8 nucleotides agree with TRBD1. The CDR3 runs 15 residues. Germline trimming cut 4 bases from V and 6 bases from J; bases unmatched to any gene: 5. CDR1 and CDR2 (germline): SGHAT, FQNNGV. The DNA of the CDR3 is TGTGCCAGCAGCTCGGACAGGGCCCTTAATTCACCCCTCCACTTT. Encoded protein: CASSSDRALNSPLHF.

The chain is built from TRBV5-1 and TRBJ1-1; TRBD1 is a possible D gene (6 bases). V gave up 1 base and J gave up 2 bases, with 9 bases separating them. The CDR3 consists of 14 residues. Germline V CDR1 and CDR2: SGHRS, YFSETQ. The CDR3 DNA follows: TGCGCCAGCAGCTTGCGGACAGCCAACACTGAAGCTTTCTTT. This encodes CASSLRTANTEAFF.

The J gene is TRBJ2-1, the V gene TRBV16; no definite D call. Trimming removed 1 base from V and 4 bases from J, with 11 bases in between. Germline lookup yields CDR1 KGHSY and CDR2 FQNENV. This CDR3 has 15 amino acids. The CDR3: CASSQLSGAYNEQFF. CDR3 sequence (DNA): TGTGCCAGCAGCCAATTGTCGGGTGCATACAATGAGCAGTTCTTC.

For the CDR3, the DNA is TGTGCCAGCAGTCCCCCCGGGGGCTACGAGCAGTACTTC. This codes for CASSPPGGYEQYF. The genes are TRBV28 and TRBJ2-7; TRBD2 is a possible D gene (6 bases). The CDR3 consists of 13 residues. Per germline, CDR1 MDHEN and CDR2 SYDVKM. The ends were cut back, 5 bases at V and 3 bases at J, with 11 bases in the middle. Based on the CDR3 plus reference TRBV28 and TRBJ2-7, the full variable domain is DVKVTQSSRYLVKRTGEKVFLECVQDMDHENMFWYRQDPGLGLRLIYFSYDVKMKEKGDIPEGYSVSREKKERFSLILESASTNQTSMYLCASSPPGGYEQYFGPGTRLTVT.

The rearrangement uses TRBV11-1 and TRBJ1-5; 7 nucleotides agree with TRBD1. Germline loops: CDR1 SGHAT, CDR2 FQDESV (reference sequence). V lost 5 bases, J lost 7 bases, and 8 bases stayed unmatched. The length of the CDR3 is 14 residues. CDR3: CASSPTRTGQPQHF. The CDR3 DNA follows: TGTGCCAGCAGCCCTACTAGGACAGGACAGCCCCAGCATTTT.

The gene calls are TRBV2 and TRBJ1-5, with 7 bases matching TRBD1. Germline-derived CDR1 and CDR2 are SNHLY and FYNNEI. This CDR3 spans 15 amino acids. J was trimmed by 2 bases and V by 5 bases; bases with no gene match: 6. In nucleotides, the CDR3 is TGTGCCAGCAGTAACAGGGGTCCGGGCAATCAGCCCCAGCATTTT. It yields the protein CASSNRGPGNQPQHF.

The chain employs TRBV6-2 or TRBV6-3 and TRBJ2-5; perhaps TRBD1 as D (5 bases). In germline, CDR1 is MNHEY, CDR2 SVGEGT. The CDR3 extends over 15 amino acids. V was cut by 6 bases and J by 0 bases, with 14 bases left in between. CDR3 nucleotide sequence: TGTGCCAGCAGCTTCGGACAATCGTACCAAGAGACCCAGTACTTC. Amino acids: CASSFGQSYQETQYF.

V and J are TRBV6-9 and TRBJ2-5; TRBD2 agrees at 10 bases. Germline loops: CDR1 MNHGY, CDR2 SVAAGI. This CDR3 has 14 amino acids. J lost 5 bases, V lost 8 bases, and 8 bases had no gene match. For the CDR3, the DNA is TGTGCCAGCGGCCCGATTAGCGGGAGGGAGACCCAGTACTTC. Translated: CASGPISGRETQYF.

This clone was seen more than once but under ten times. The chain uses TRBV19 and TRBJ1-6, with D maybe TRBD1 (5 bases). The CDR3 consists of 15 residues. V lost 7 bases and J lost 7, with 17 bases in between. From germline, CDR1 is LNHDA and CDR2 SQIVND (reference sequence). The CDR3 sequence: CASMIHAGKNSPLHF. As DNA, the CDR3 is TGTGCCAGTATGATTCACGCAGGGAAGAATTCACCCCTCCACTTT.

This chain connects TRBV24-1 to TRBJ2-7, with a weak D call TRBD1 (5 bases). Germline V gene lookup returns CDR1 KGHDR and CDR2 SFDVKD. Deletions cut 4 bases from V and 1 base from J, with 16 bases between. The CDR3 has 16 residues. The CDR3 region is CATSDHTPSGSYEQYF. CDR3 in DNA: TGTGCCACCAGTGACCATACTCCCTCAGGGTCCTACGAGCAGTACTTC.

The chain has TRBV10-3 and TRBJ2-3, with D uncertain. The germline CDR1 and CDR2 sequences are ENHRY and SYGVKD. This CDR3 has 12 residues. V shed 3 bases and J shed 3 bases, with 4 bases lying between them. CDR3 in DNA: TGTGCCATCAGTGACGTAACAGATACGCAGTATTTT. Its translation is CAISDVTDTQYF.

The gene calls are TRBV7-9 and TRBJ1-2, with 7 bases aligning to TRBD1. The CDR3 consists of 16 residues. The V and J ends lost 1 base and 6 bases, in that order; junction bases with no gene match: 11. Germline assignment: CDR1 SEHNR and CDR2 FQNEAQ (reference sequence). CDR3 protein: CASSLEFWGQTNGYTF. The CDR3 DNA follows: TGTGCCAGCAGCTTAGAATTTTGGGGACAGACGAATGGCTACACCTTC.

This chain links TRBV18 with TRBJ2-3, with 11 bases identical to TRBD2. V gave up 3 bases and J gave up 0 bases; unmatched junction bases: 2. The germline gives CDR1 KGHSH, CDR2 LQKENI. CDR3 size: 16 residues. The CDR3 protein is CASSPTSGVSTDTQYF. The CDR3, as DNA: TGTGCCAGCTCACCGACTAGCGGGGTTAGCACAGATACGCAGTATTTT.

This clone was recorded only once. The J gene is TRBJ1-2, the V gene TRBV3-1 (or the pseudogene TRBV3-2); D is perhaps TRBD1 (6 bases). The CDR3 contains 13 residues. V was shortened by 4 bases and J by 4 bases, with 10 bases between the two germline ends. In germline, CDR1 is LGHDT, CDR2 YNNKEL (reference sequence). The CDR3 DNA reads as TGTGCCAGCAGCCTTGGACAGAGCTATGGCTACACCTTC. The encoded protein is CASSLGQSYGYTF.

This chain uses TRBV24-1 with TRBJ1-2, with D unresolved. The ends were cut back, 2 bases at V and 4 bases at J, with 16 bases in the middle. CDR3 length equals 16 residues. Per the germline V gene, CDR1 is KGHDR and CDR2 is SFDVKD. This chain's CDR3 is CATSDYREGVFYGYTF. DNA of the CDR3: TGTGCCACCAGTGATTATAGGGAGGGAGTATTCTATGGCTACACCTTC.

This sequence joins TRBV28 and TRBJ1-5; TRBD1 agrees at 8 bases. CDR1 and CDR2 (germline): MDHEN, SYDVKM. The junction had 9 bases not matched to a gene; V was cut back by 1 base and J by 7 bases. The CDR3 runs 16 residues. The CDR3 DNA reads TGTGCCAGCAGTTTATCGAACGCAGGGGGCTACCAGCCCCAGCATTTT. It specifies CASSLSNAGGYQPQHF.

V and J are TRBV10-2 and TRBJ2-7; D is perhaps TRBD2 (6 bases). Trimming took off 6 bases at V and 2 bases at J, with 20 bases between the two ends. This CDR3 region has 16 residues. The V gene's germline CDR1 is WSHSY and CDR2 SAAADI. The CDR3 loop reads CASREFLVSGAYEQYF. The DNA for the CDR3 is TGCGCCAGCAGGGAATTTTTGGTTAGCGGAGCCTACGAGCAGTACTTC.

The chain employs TRBV6-4 and TRBJ2-7; D perhaps matches TRBD2 (6 bases). Germline CDR1 MRHNA, CDR2 SNTAGT. The CDR3 has 14 amino acids. Trimming took 5 bases from V and 7 from J, leaving 18 bases between them. The DNA for the CDR3 is TGTGCCAGCAGTACGGGACTCCCCCAGGAAGAGCAGTACTTC. Encoded protein: CASSTGLPQEEQYF.

This chain uses TRBV5-5 with TRBJ1-2, with TRBD1 matching 8 bases. V shed 4 bases, J shed 4 bases, and the junction held 6 bases outside the gene matches. The CDR3 loop spans 14 amino acids. Germline V CDR1 and CDR2: SGHKS, YYEKEE (reference sequence). CDR3: CASSLTGDGYGYTF. The CDR3 bases are TGTGCCAGCAGCCTGACAGGGGATGGCTATGGCTACACCTTC.

This chain connects TRBV6-5 to TRBJ2-3; 8 bases are shared with TRBD2. V lost 4 bases to trimming and J lost 4 bases; unmatched junction nucleotides: 7. The CDR3 sequence is 15 residues long. Germline CDR1 reads MNHEY; CDR2 reads SVGAGI. The CDR3 nucleotides are TGTGCCAGCAGTTCCTCCGGGACTAGAGCAGATACGCAGTATTTT. It specifies CASSSSGTRADTQYF.

This chain uses TRBV5-4 with TRBJ2-6; D is possibly TRBD1 (5 bases). From germline, CDR1 is SGHNT and CDR2 YYREEE (reference sequence). V lost 4 bases and J 2 bases, leaving 16 bases between the germline ends. This CDR3 spans 17 amino acids. CDR3 in amino acids: CASSLQVALTGANVLTF. CDR3 DNA sequence: TGTGCCAGCAGCCTACAGGTTGCTTTGACTGGGGCCAACGTCCTGACTTTC.

The chain carries TRBV27 and TRBJ2-1; 9 nucleotides line up with TRBD2. Germline CDR1 and CDR2: MNHEY and SMNVEV (reference sequence). J lost 8 bases, V lost 0 bases, and 5 bases had no gene match. The CDR3 contains 15 residues. This CDR3 reads CASSLSGLASDEQFF. The CDR3, as DNA: TGTGCCAGCAGTTTATCGGGACTAGCCTCCGATGAGCAGTTCTTC.

The chain joins TRBV7-3 to TRBJ1-1; the match to TRBD1 covers 9 bases. The CDR3 is made up of 14 amino acids. Trimming cost V 5 bases and J 8 bases; bases outside gene matches: 9. Looked up from germline, CDR1 is SGHTA and CDR2 is FQGTGA. CDR3 protein: CASSHTGGEREAFF. As DNA, the CDR3 is TGTGCCAGCAGCCATACAGGGGGCGAAAGAGAAGCTTTCTTT.

The chain combines TRBV25-1 with TRBJ1-2; a possible D gene is TRBD1 (5 bases). The germline CDR1 and CDR2 sequences are MGHDK and SYGVNS. V lost 4 bases to trimming and J lost 6 bases, with 12 bases between them. CDR3 length: 13 residues. This CDR3 reads CASSARQQDGYTF. DNA for the CDR3: TGTGCCAGCAGTGCCCGACAGCAGGATGGCTACACCTTC.

V gene TRBV28 combines with J gene TRBJ1-5; D is ambiguous. This CDR3 spans 13 amino acids. Germline V gives CDR1 MDHEN, CDR2 SYDVKM. Trimming pared 4 bases from V and 2 bases from J, leaving 6 bases between. The CDR3 protein is CASSSRGNQPQHF. The CDR3 region has the DNA TGTGCCAGCAGTTCCCGAGGCAATCAGCCCCAGCATTTT. Together with reference TRBV28 and TRBJ1-5, the CDR3 gives the full variable domain: DVKVTQSSRYLVKRTGEKVFLECVQDMDHENMFWYRQDPGLGLRLIYFSYDVKMKEKGDIPEGYSVSREKKERFSLILESASTNQTSMYLCASSSRGNQPQHFGDGTRLSIL.

The chain employs TRBV19 and TRBJ2-7; 9 bases fit TRBD1. The CDR3 loop spans 15 amino acids. Unmatched junction bases numbered 11, after V lost 6 bases and J lost 5 bases. The germline V gene encodes CDR1 LNHDA and CDR2 SQIVND (reference sequence). CDR3 protein: CASRKPGQGANEQYF. CDR3 in DNA: TGTGCCAGTAGGAAGCCGGGACAGGGTGCCAACGAGCAGTACTTC.

V and J are TRBV9 and TRBJ2-2; maybe TRBD2 (6 bases). The V gene lost 0 bases and the J gene lost 1 base, with 10 bases spanning the gap. The germline V gene has CDR1 SGDLS and CDR2 YYNGEE. The CDR3 extends over 16 amino acids. The CDR3 nucleotides read TGTGCCAGCAGCGTAGCTTTGGGAGGGAACACCGGGGAGCTGTTTTTT. This gives the protein CASSVALGGNTGELFF.

The chain uses TRBV9 and TRBJ1-2; possible D gene TRBD1, 5 bases. Germline V lookup: CDR1 SGDLS, CDR2 YYNGEE. The V and J ends lost 0 bases and 2 bases respectively, with 8 bases between them. This CDR3 is built from 14 residues. The CDR3 sequence is CASSVGSGNYGYTF. In nucleotides, the CDR3 is TGTGCCAGCAGCGTAGGCTCAGGGAACTATGGCTACACCTTC.

This clone showed up just a few times. The rearrangement joins TRBV28 to TRBJ1-5; possibly TRBD1 for D (5 bases). CDR3 length equals 15 residues. V dropped 5 bases and J dropped 1 base, with 12 bases sitting between them. CDR1 is MDHEN, CDR2 SYDVKM, per germline. The DNA of the CDR3 is TGTGCCAGCAGTACAGGATCGACAAGCAATCAGCCCCAGCATTTT. This codes for CASSTGSTSNQPQHF. The entire variable domain, with the rest obtained from reference TRBV28 and TRBJ1-5, is as follows: DVKVTQSSRYLVKRTGEKVFLECVQDMDHENMFWYRQDPGLGLRLIYFSYDVKMKEKGDIPEGYSVSREKKERFSLILESASTNQTSMYLCASSTGSTSNQPQHFGDGTRLSIL.

The DNA for the CDR3 is TGTGCCAGCTCACCCTCCACAGTAGCTGGAAACACCATATATTTT. Residues: CASSPSTVAGNTIYF. The chain is built from TRBV18 and TRBJ1-3; no clear D. The CDR3 is 15 amino acids. The germline CDR1 and CDR2 sequences are KGHSH and LQKENI. V was cut by 3 bases and J by 2 bases, with 11 bases left in between.

V and J are TRBV28 and TRBJ1-1, with D uncertain. Germline V gene lookup returns CDR1 MDHEN and CDR2 SYDVKM. This CDR3 contains 12 residues. The V end was cut by 6 bases, the J end by 6 bases, with 11 bases between. CDR3 in amino acids: CASRVYGAEAFF. Written as DNA, the CDR3 is TGTGCCAGCAGAGTTTACGGGGCTGAAGCTTTCTTT.

The V gene is TRBV28, the J gene TRBJ2-2, with 10 bases fitting TRBD2. The CDR3 has 15 amino acids. After removal of 8 bases from V and 6 bases from J, the junction contained 9 bases not matched to a gene. Germline V gene data show CDR1 as MDHEN and CDR2 as SYDVKM. This CDR3 is CASRVSGRKPGELFF. The CDR3 DNA is TGTGCCAGCCGGGTTAGCGGGAGGAAGCCCGGGGAGCTGTTTTTT.